These 28 T cell receptor beta chains were all obtained from the same sample, sequenced in a study of identical twins. TCRdb independently ran MiXCR on the 5' RACE reads; one entry per CDR3 protein. The sample has just over 500,000 distinct CDR3 sequences, under 25% seen once. The sample was also reused in another study, on T cells expressing NK-cell markers.

The sample was CD4+ T cells sorted from blood. These receptors were obtained from a woman aged 18-30 years in good health.

The rearrangement uses TRBV5-1 and TRBJ1-2, with D possibly TRBD1 on 5 matching bases. From germline, CDR1 is SGHRS and CDR2 YFSETQ. The V gene lost 4 bases and the J gene lost 4 bases, with 14 bases spanning the gap. The CDR3 is 14 amino acids. CDR3 region: CASSPIGTPYGYTF. The CDR3 bases are TGCGCCAGCAGCCCAATCGGGACCCCCTATGGCTACACCTTC.

This clonotype came up a few times. The chain recombines TRBV7-2 with TRBJ2-1; tentative D call: TRBD2 (5 bases). V was cut by 2 bases and J by 8 bases, with 13 bases left in between. CDR1 is SGHTA and CDR2 is FQGNSA in the germline V gene. There are 14 residues in the CDR3. CDR3 in DNA: TGTGCCAGCAGCTTAATTGGCGGGTGGGATGAGCAGTTCTTC. Encoded protein: CASSLIGGWDEQFF.

This rearrangement joins TRBV11-2 to TRBJ2-4; D tentatively reads TRBD1 or TRBD2 (6 bases each). The CDR3 extends over 15 amino acids. V lost 4 bases and J lost 0, with 10 bases in between. From germline, CDR1 is SGHAT and CDR2 FQNNGV. CDR3 amino acids: CASSYGGLAKNIQYF. CDR3 DNA sequence: TGTGCCAGCAGCTATGGGGGGCTAGCCAAAAACATTCAGTACTTC.

The chain uses TRBV6-1 and TRBJ1-2; D is possibly TRBD1 (6 bases). The CDR3 is made up of 14 amino acids. Germline CDR1 and CDR2: MNHNS and SASEGT. Trimming took off 8 bases at V and 1 base at J, with 14 bases between the two ends. CDR3 sequence reads: CASYRQALNYGYTF. CDR3 in DNA: TGTGCCAGCTACCGACAGGCCCTTAACTATGGCTACACCTTC.

V is TRBV5-1 and J is TRBJ2-2; perhaps TRBD2 as D (6 bases). The germline V gene has CDR1 SGHRS and CDR2 YFSETQ. CDR3 size: 13 residues. Deletions cut 7 bases from V and 1 base from J, with 8 bases between. CDR3 sequence (DNA): TGCGCCAGCGGGAGGAGGAACACCGGGGAGCTGTTTTTT. Protein: CASGRRNTGELFF.

In its sample, this clonotype was seen many times. J is TRBJ2-1 and V is TRBV20-1, with 10 bases aligning to TRBD2. Germline-derived CDR1 and CDR2 are DFQATT and SNEGSKA (reference sequence). The CDR3 extends over 13 amino acids. With V trimmed by 3 bases and J by 7 bases, 3 bases remained unmatched. The CDR3 DNA sequence: TGCAGTGCTAGTAGGGGACTAGCGAATGAGCAGTTCTTC. This codes for CSASRGLANEQFF.

V usage is TRBV12-3 or TRBV12-4 and J usage is TRBJ2-1; tentatively, D is TRBD1 (6 bases). Deletions cut 4 bases from V and 11 bases from J, with 12 bases between. The length of the CDR3 is 12 residues. CDR3: CASSSTGTQQFF. The CDR3 DNA follows: TGTGCCAGCAGTTCTACCGGGACACAGCAGTTCTTC.

The rearrangement links TRBV30 to TRBJ1-6; D is unclear. The V gene lost 3 bases and the J gene lost 4 bases, with 10 bases spanning the gap. The CDR3 consists of 14 residues. The germline CDR1 and CDR2 sequences are GTSNPN and SVGIG (reference sequence). DNA for the CDR3: TGTGCCTGGAGGTCACCGGCGTATAATTCACCCCTCCACTTT. Its translation is CAWRSPAYNSPLHF.

This clonotype occurred a few times. The chain recombines TRBV20-1 with TRBJ1-3, with D uncertain. V lost 6 bases to trimming and J lost 1 base, with 7 bases between them. Germline assignment: CDR1 DFQATT and CDR2 SNEGSKA (reference sequence). This CDR3 has 12 amino acids. CDR3 region: CSARHSGNTIYF. The CDR3 DNA follows: TGCAGTGCGAGACATTCTGGAAACACCATATATTTT.

The chain is built from TRBV12-3 or TRBV12-4 and TRBJ2-1; D possibly uses TRBD1 or TRBD2 (7 bases each). The V and J ends lost 7 bases and 4 bases respectively, with 23 bases between them. CDR3 length: 17 amino acids. CDR3 protein: CASIPGGRGGRYNEQFF. CDR3 bases: TGTGCCAGCATCCCAGGGGGGCGGGGCGGGAGATACAATGAGCAGTTCTTC.

J is TRBJ2-7 and V is TRBV20-1; 10 bases map to TRBD2. Germline CDR1 and CDR2: DFQATT and SNEGSKA (reference sequence). The CDR3 extends over 15 amino acids. With 1 base clipped from V and 5 bases from J, the junction kept 8 bases outside the gene matches. The CDR3 region has the DNA TGCAGTGCTAGAGGTACGGCTAGCGGGAGCAACGAGCAGTACTTC. This codes for CSARGTASGSNEQYF.

This clonotype was picked up a small number of times. V and J are TRBV10-3 and TRBJ2-7; 11 bases agree with TRBD2. Germline V gives CDR1 ENHRY, CDR2 SYGVKD. This CDR3 comprises 14 residues. Unmatched junction bases numbered 2, after V lost 6 bases and J lost 1 base. The CDR3 region is CAISLAGGSYEQYF. CDR3 bases: TGTGCCATCAGCTTAGCGGGAGGGTCCTACGAGCAGTACTTC.

This clonotype was picked up a small number of times. This sequence joins TRBV7-2 and TRBJ2-3; D perhaps matches TRBD1 (6 bases). Germline V gene sequence: CDR1 SGHTA, CDR2 FQGNSA. The CDR3 sequence is 12 residues long. Trimming removed 3 bases at V and 11 bases at J, with 12 bases between. The CDR3 nucleotides are TGTGCCAGCAGCTTTAGGCAGGGGAGGCAGTATTTT. This codes for CASSFRQGRQYF.

This clonotype was counted only a few times. V is TRBV6-2 or TRBV6-3 and J is TRBJ2-5, with TRBD1 matching over 8 bases. CDR3 size: 17 residues. V lost 5 bases, J lost 3 bases, and 14 bases stayed unmatched. Germline values: CDR1 MNHEY, CDR2 SVGEGT. DNA for the CDR3: TGTGCCAGCAGTAACCGACGGACAGGGAAAGCGGAAGAGACCCAGTACTTC. This encodes CASSNRRTGKAEETQYF.

This clonotype was found a few times. The chain carries TRBV5-6 and TRBJ2-7, with unresolved D. Germline lookup yields CDR1 SGHDT and CDR2 YYEEEE. The CDR3 loop spans 13 amino acids. The V and J ends lost 4 bases and 2 bases respectively, with 10 bases between them. CDR3 region: CASSAGFTYEQYF. CDR3 DNA: TGTGCCAGCAGCGCAGGATTTACCTACGAGCAGTACTTC.

This clonotype was found a few times. J is TRBJ2-7 and V is TRBV4-3; D perhaps matches TRBD2 (5 bases). Deletions cut 1 base from V and 3 bases from J, with 7 bases between. CDR1 and CDR2 from the germline V gene are LGHNA and YSLEER. The CDR3 runs 13 residues. The DNA of the CDR3 is TGCGCCAGCAGCCAAGCCCGGGACTACGAGCAGTACTTC. It codes for CASSQARDYEQYF.

In its sample, this clonotype was seen a few times. V usage is TRBV20-1 and J usage is TRBJ2-3, with 11 nucleotides matching TRBD2. Trimming at V came to 3 bases and at J to 6 bases, leaving 5 bases not matched to a gene. Germline V gene sequence: CDR1 DFQATT, CDR2 SNEGSKA (reference sequence). This CDR3 contains 14 residues. The CDR3 loop reads CSASASGRLDTQYF. Written as DNA, the CDR3 is TGCAGTGCTAGTGCTAGCGGGAGGCTTGATACGCAGTATTTT.

This clonotype occurred a few times. The chain is built from TRBV12-5 and TRBJ2-1, with 9 bases fitting TRBD2. J gave up 12 bases and V 4 bases, and 7 bases lay outside the gene matches. The CDR3 has 13 amino acids. Per germline, CDR1 LGHNT and CDR2 FRNRAP. In nucleotides, the CDR3 is TGTGCTAGTGGTTCGACTAGCGGAGCTGGGCAGTTCTTC. The encoded protein is CASGSTSGAGQFF.

This clonotype was counted between two and nine times. V is TRBV20-1 and J is TRBJ2-2, with no clear D. V was pared by 6 bases and J by 0 bases, with 11 bases between. Germline V gene lookup returns CDR1 DFQATT and CDR2 SNEGSKA (reference sequence). The CDR3 sequence is 14 residues long. This chain's CDR3 is CSATGVANTGELFF. The CDR3 DNA reads TGCAGTGCGACTGGGGTTGCGAACACCGGGGAGCTGTTTTTT.

The chain carries TRBV4-3 and TRBJ2-2; possibly TRBD1 or TRBD2 for D (5 bases each). V lost 0 bases and J 0 bases, leaving 14 bases between the germline ends. The CDR3 extends over 18 amino acids. Germline assignment: CDR1 LGHNA and CDR2 YSLEER. The CDR3 DNA reads as TGCGCCAGCAGCCAAGAAGTGCATGGGACGGCGAACACCGGGGAGCTGTTTTTT. Its translation is CASSQEVHGTANTGELFF.

The chain recombines TRBV10-3 with TRBJ2-2; 14 bases map to TRBD2. CDR3 length equals 19 residues. The V and J ends lost 7 bases and 4 bases, in that order; junction bases with no gene match: 14. Germline V lookup: CDR1 ENHRY, CDR2 SYGVKD. CDR3 DNA: TGTGCCATCAATCGGGCCAGGACTAGCGGGGGGCGAGGCACCGGGGAGCTGTTTTTT. This codes for CAINRARTSGGRGTGELFF.

Only a few counts were recorded for this clonotype. The chain employs TRBV3-1 and TRBJ2-1; D possibly corresponds to TRBD1 (5 bases). Trimming removed 1 base at V and 4 bases at J, with 8 bases between. The CDR3 has 14 residues. In germline, CDR1 is LGHDT, CDR2 YNNKEL (reference sequence). CDR3 sequence (DNA): TGTGCCAGCAGCCAAGCCTCAGGGTACAATGAGCAGTTCTTC. Its translation: CASSQASGYNEQFF.

The chain has TRBV6-2 or TRBV6-3 and TRBJ2-1; 11 nucleotides line up with TRBD2. The CDR3 consists of 19 residues. V lost 2 bases to trimming and J lost 0 bases; unmatched junction nucleotides: 9. Germline values: CDR1 MNHEY, CDR2 SVGEGT. The CDR3 is CASSYNPTSGMSSYNEQFF. CDR3 coding DNA: TGTGCCAGCAGTTACAATCCGACTAGCGGGATGAGCTCCTACAATGAGCAGTTCTTC.

The CDR3 spells CASRVGSNQPQHF. CDR3 in DNA: TGTGCCAGCAGGGTGGGTAGCAATCAGCCCCAGCATTTT. The genes are TRBV6-1 and TRBJ1-5; no definite D call. This CDR3 comprises 13 residues. Germline V gene lookup returns CDR1 MNHNS and CDR2 SASEGT. V was pared by 6 bases and J by 0 bases, with 6 bases between.

This clonotype was counted a few times. The chain uses TRBV10-3 and TRBJ2-2; D uncertain. The CDR3 spans 16 residues. The germline V gene has CDR1 ENHRY and CDR2 SYGVKD. The V end was cut by 4 bases, the J end by 0 bases, with 12 bases between. In DNA, the CDR3 is TGTGCCATCAGTGGCGGCAGGATCTCGAACACCGGGGAGCTGTTTTTT. It is translated as CAISGGRISNTGELFF.

This clonotype was seen many times. The V call is TRBV5-5, the J call TRBJ1-1; 12 nucleotides agree with TRBD1. Per the germline V gene, CDR1 is SGHKS and CDR2 is YYEKEE (reference sequence). The CDR3 length is 15 residues. V was clipped by 0 bases and J by 9 bases; unmatched bases: 6. CDR3 coding DNA: TGTGCCAGCAGCTTGGAAGGGACAGGGGGCATTCAAGCTTTCTTT. This sequence encodes CASSLEGTGGIQAFF. The entire variable domain, with the rest obtained from reference TRBV5-5 and TRBJ1-1, is as follows: DAGVTQSPTHLIKTRGQQVTLRCSPISGHKSVSWYQQVLGQGPQFIFQYYEKEERGRGNFPDRFSARQFPNYSSELNVNALLLGDSALYLCASSLEGTGGIQAFFGQGTRLTVV.

The chain is built from TRBV15 and TRBJ1-3; D gene ambiguous. From germline, CDR1 is LNHNV and CDR2 YYDKDF (reference sequence). The ends were cut back, 1 base at V and 5 bases at J, with 15 bases in the middle. The CDR3 runs 16 residues. The CDR3 DNA follows: TGTGCCACCAGCAGAGGCCCAGGCCACGACAGAAACACCATATATTTT. Translating it yields CATSRGPGHDRNTIYF. The full variable domain, completed using reference TRBV15 and TRBJ1-3, is DAMVIQNPRYQVTQFGKPVTLSCSQTLNHNVMYWYQQKSSQAPKLLFHYYDKDFNNEADTPDNFQSRRPNTSFCFLDIRSPGLGDTAMYLCATSRGPGHDRNTIYFGEGSWLTVV.

This clonotype was observed many times. This rearrangement joins TRBV11-2 to TRBJ2-1, with 7 positions matching TRBD2. The junction had 9 bases not matched to a gene; V was cut back by 4 bases and J by 3 bases. This CDR3 comprises 16 residues. CDR1 SGHAT and CDR2 FQNNGV come from the germline V gene. CDR3 loop: CASSSRVTSNYNEQFF. The CDR3 DNA follows: TGTGCCAGCAGCTCACGAGTGACTAGCAACTACAATGAGCAGTTCTTC.